The clone carrying this T cell receptor beta chain occurred a few times. The antigen remains undetermined. The data stem from a study of blood T cells in healthy people across ages. Turning to the study itself: Template switching retrieved approximately one barcoded beta molecule for each two T cells. Study-level results: Strongly correlated with naive T cell percentage was TCR beta diversity.

Unmatched junction bases numbered 8, after V lost 4 bases and J lost 8 bases. Germline CDR1 SEHNR, CDR2 FQNEAQ (reference sequence). This CDR3 contains 15 residues. Using a J-beta primer mix together with a sample-barcoded 5' primer, a second PCR was run for roughly 7 to 11 cycles. MiXCR, applied by TCRdb to the 5' RACE reads, yields one record per CDR3 protein. The table records roughly 500,000 distinct CDR3 sequences, 25% to 30% of them present only once. The V call is TRBV7-9, the J call TRBJ1-4; 9 nucleotides match TRBD1. This sequence originates from a woman between 65 and 79 years old in good health. Sample: blood. This CDR3 is CASSSQGAPREKLFF. CDR3 DNA: TGTGCCAGCAGCTCACAGGGGGCGCCCCGAGAAAAACTGTTTTTT.